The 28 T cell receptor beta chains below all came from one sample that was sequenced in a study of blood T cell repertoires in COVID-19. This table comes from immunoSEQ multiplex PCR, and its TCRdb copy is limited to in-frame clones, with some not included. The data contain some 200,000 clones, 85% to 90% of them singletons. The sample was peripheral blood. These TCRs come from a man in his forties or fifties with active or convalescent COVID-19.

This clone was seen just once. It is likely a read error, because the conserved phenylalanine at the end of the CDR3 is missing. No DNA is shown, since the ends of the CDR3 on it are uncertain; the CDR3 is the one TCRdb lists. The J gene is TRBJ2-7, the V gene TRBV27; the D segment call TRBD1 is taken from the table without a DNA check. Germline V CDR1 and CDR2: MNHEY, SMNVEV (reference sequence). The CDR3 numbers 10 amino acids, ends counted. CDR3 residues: CASSQGQAYD.

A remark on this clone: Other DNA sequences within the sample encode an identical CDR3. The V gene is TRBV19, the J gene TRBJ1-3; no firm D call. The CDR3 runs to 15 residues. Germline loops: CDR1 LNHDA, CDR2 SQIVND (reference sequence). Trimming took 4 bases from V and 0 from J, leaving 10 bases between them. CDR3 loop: CASSTTGSSGNTIYF. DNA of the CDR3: TGTGCCAGTAGTACAACGGGGAGCTCTGGAAACACCATATATTTT. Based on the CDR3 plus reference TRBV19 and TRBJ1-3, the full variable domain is DGGITQSPKYLFRKEGQNVTLSCEQNLNHDAMYWYRQDPGQGLRLIYYSQIVNDFQKGDIAEGYSVSREKKESFPLTVTSAQKNPTAFYLCASSTTGSSGNTIYFGEGSWLTVV.

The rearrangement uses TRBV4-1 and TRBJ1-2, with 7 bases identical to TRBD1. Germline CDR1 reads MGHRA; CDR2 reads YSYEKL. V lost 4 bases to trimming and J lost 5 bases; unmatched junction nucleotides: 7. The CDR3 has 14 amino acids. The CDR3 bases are TGCGCCAGCAGCCCAATCGACAGGGTTTATGGCTACACCTTC. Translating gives CASSPIDRVYGYTF.

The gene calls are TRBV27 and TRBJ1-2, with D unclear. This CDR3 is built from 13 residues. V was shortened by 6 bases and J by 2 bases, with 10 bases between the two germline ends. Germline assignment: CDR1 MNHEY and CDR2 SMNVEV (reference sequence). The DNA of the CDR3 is TGTGCCAGCAGACTGTCCCGGAACTATGGCTACACCTTC. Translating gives CASRLSRNYGYTF.

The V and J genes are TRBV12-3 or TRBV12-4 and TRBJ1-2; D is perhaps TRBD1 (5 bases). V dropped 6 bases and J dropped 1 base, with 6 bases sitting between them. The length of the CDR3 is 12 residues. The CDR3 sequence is CASSQGNYGYTF. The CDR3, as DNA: TGTGCCAGCAGCCAGGGTAACTATGGCTACACCTTC.

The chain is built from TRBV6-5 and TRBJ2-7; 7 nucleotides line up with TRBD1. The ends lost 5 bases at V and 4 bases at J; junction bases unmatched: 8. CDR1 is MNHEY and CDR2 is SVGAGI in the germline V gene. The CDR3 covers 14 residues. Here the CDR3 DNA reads TGTGCCAGCAGTACCTACAGGGGTCCGTACGAGCAGTACTTC. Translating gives CASSTYRGPYEQYF.

CDR3 nucleotides: TGTGCCAGCAGCGTACAGGGGACAGATACGCAGTATTTT. This codes for CASSVQGTDTQYF. The rearrangement joins TRBV7-2 to TRBJ2-3; 7 bases fit TRBD1. The J segment lost 3 bases and the V segment lost 5 bases, leaving 2 bases of the junction unmatched. This CDR3 contains 13 residues. Germline CDR1 reads SGHTA; CDR2 reads FQGNSA. The full variable domain, rest sourced from reference TRBV7-2 and TRBJ2-3, is GAGVSQSPSNKVTEKGKDVELRCDPISGHTALYWYRQSLGQGLEFLIYFQGNSAPDKSGLPSDRFSAERTGGSVSTLTIQRTQQEDSAVYLCASSVQGTDTQYFGPGTRLTVL.

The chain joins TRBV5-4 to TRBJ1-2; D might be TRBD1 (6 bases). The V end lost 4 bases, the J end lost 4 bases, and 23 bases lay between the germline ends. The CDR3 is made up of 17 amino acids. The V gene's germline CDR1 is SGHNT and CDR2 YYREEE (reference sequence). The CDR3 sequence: CASSNGGGQALGYGYTF. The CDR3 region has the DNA TGTGCCAGCAGCAACGGGGGGGGGCAGGCGCTTGGCTATGGCTACACCTTC.

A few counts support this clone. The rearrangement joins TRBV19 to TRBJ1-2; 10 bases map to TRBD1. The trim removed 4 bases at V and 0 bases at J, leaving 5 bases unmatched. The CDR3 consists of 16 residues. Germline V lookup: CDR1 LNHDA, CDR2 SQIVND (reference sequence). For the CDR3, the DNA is TGTGCCAGTAGTACCCGGACAGGGGGAGCTAACTATGGCTACACCTTC. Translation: CASSTRTGGANYGYTF.

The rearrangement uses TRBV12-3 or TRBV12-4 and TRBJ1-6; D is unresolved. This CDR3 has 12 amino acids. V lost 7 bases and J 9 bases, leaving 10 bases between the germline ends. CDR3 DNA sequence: TGTGCCAGCACTCTAGACCTTTCACCCCTCCACTTT. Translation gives CASTLDLSPLHF.

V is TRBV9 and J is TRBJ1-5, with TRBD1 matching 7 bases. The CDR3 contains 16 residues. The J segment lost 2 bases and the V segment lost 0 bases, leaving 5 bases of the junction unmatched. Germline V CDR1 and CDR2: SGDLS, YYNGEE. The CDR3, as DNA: TGTGCCAGCAGCGTAGATGACAGGGTGGGCAATCAGCCCCAGCATTTT. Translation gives CASSVDDRVGNQPQHF. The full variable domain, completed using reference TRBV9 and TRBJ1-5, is DSGVTQTPKHLITATGQRVTLRCSPRSGDLSVYWYQQSLDQGLQFLIQYYNGEERAKGNILERFSAQQFPDLHSELNLSSLELGDSALYFCASSVDDRVGNQPQHFGDGTRLSIL.

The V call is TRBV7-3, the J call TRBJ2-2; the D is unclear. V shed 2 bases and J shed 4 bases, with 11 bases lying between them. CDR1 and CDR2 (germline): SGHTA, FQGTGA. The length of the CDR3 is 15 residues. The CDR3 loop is CASSLDPHSTGELFF. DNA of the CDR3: TGTGCCAGCAGCTTAGATCCTCACAGCACCGGGGAGCTGTTTTTT. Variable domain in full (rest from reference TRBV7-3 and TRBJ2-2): GAGVSQTPSNKVTEKGKYVELRCDPISGHTALYWYRQSLGQGPEFLIYFQGTGAADDSGLPNDRFFAVRPEGSVSTLKIQRTERGDSAVYLCASSLDPHSTGELFFGEGSRLTVL.

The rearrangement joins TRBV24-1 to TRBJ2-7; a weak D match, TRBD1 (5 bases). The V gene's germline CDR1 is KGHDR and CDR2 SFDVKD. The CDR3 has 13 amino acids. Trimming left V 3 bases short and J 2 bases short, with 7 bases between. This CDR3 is CATSDPGTYEQYF. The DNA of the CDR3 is TGTGCCACCAGTGATCCAGGGACCTACGAGCAGTACTTC.

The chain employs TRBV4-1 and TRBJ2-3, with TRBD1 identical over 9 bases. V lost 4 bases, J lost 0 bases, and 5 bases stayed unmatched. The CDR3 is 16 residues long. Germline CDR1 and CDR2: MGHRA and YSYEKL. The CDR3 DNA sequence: TGCGCCAGCAGCCTACAGGGGGCCACAAGCACAGATACGCAGTATTTT. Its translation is CASSLQGATSTDTQYF.

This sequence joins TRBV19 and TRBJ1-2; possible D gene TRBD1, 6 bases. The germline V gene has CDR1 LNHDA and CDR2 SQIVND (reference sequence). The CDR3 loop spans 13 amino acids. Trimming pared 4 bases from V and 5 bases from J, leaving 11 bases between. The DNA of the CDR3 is TGTGCCAGTAGTAACCAGGGGATATATGGCTACACCTTC. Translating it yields CASSNQGIYGYTF.

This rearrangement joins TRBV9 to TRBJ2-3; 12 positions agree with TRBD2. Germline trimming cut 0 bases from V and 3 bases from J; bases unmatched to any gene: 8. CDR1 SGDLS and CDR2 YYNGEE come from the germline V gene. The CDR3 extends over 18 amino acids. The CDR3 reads CASSVDPPGLAGTDTQYF. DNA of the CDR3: TGTGCCAGCAGCGTAGACCCCCCCGGACTAGCGGGGACAGATACGCAGTATTTT. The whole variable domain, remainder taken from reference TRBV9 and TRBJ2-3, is DSGVTQTPKHLITATGQRVTLRCSPRSGDLSVYWYQQSLDQGLQFLIQYYNGEERAKGNILERFSAQQFPDLHSELNLSSLELGDSALYFCASSVDPPGLAGTDTQYFGPGTRLTVL.

The DNA of the CDR3 is TGTGCCAGCAGCGGGGATAGCGGGGTAGAGACCCAGTACTTC. Translating gives CASSGDSGVETQYF. J is TRBJ2-5 and V is TRBV5-4, with 8 bases aligning to TRBD2. Germline CDR1 is SGHNT and CDR2 is YYREEE (reference sequence). V shed 4 bases, J shed 4 bases, and the junction held 6 bases outside the gene matches. This CDR3 has 14 residues.

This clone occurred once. The CDR3 loop reads CASSLGQTSGSTDTQYF. CDR3 coding DNA: TGTGCCAGCAGCTTAGGGCAGACTAGCGGGAGCACAGATACGCAGTATTTT. The chain joins TRBV7-9 to TRBJ2-3; 10 bases map to TRBD2. J was trimmed by 0 bases and V by 1 base; bases with no gene match: 4. This CDR3 spans 17 amino acids. Germline V gene sequence: CDR1 SEHNR, CDR2 FQNEAQ (reference sequence). Supplemented by reference TRBV7-9 and TRBJ2-3, the full variable domain reads DTGVSQNPRHKITKRGQNVTFRCDPISEHNRLYWYRQTLGQGPEFLTYFQNEAQLEKSRLLSDRFSAERPKGSFSTLEIQRTEQGDSAMYLCASSLGQTSGSTDTQYFGPGTRLTVL.

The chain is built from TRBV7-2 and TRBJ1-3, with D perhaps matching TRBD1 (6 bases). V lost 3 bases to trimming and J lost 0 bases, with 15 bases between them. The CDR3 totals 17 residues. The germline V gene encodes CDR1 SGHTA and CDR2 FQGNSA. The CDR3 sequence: CASSFHRETSSGNTIYF. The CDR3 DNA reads TGTGCCAGCAGCTTCCACAGGGAAACAAGCTCTGGAAACACCATATATTTT.

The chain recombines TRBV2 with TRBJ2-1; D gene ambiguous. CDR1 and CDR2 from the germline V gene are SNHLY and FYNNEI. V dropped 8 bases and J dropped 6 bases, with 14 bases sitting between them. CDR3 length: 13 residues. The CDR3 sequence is CASRPRRLNEQFF. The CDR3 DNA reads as TGTGCCAGCCGTCCTAGAAGGCTCAATGAGCAGTTCTTC.

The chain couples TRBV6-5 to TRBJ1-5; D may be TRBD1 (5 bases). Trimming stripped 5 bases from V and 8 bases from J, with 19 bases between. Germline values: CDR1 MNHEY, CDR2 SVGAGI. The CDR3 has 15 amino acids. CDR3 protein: CASSTSSGVVEPQHF. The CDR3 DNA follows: TGTGCCAGCAGTACCTCGTCGGGGGTGGTTGAGCCCCAGCATTTT.

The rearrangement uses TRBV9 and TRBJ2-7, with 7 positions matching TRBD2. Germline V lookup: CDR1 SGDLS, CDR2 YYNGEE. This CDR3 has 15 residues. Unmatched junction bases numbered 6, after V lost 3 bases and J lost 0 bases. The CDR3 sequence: CASSAQGGVSYEQYF. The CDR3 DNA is TGTGCCAGCAGCGCTCAGGGAGGGGTCTCCTACGAGCAGTACTTC.

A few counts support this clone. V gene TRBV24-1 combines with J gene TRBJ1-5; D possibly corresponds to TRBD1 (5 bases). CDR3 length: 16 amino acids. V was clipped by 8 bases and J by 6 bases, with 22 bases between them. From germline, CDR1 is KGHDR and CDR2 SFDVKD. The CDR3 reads CATIRERGSCTQPQHF. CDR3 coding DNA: TGTGCCACCATCAGAGAGCGGGGGTCCTGTACTCAGCCCCAGCATTTT.

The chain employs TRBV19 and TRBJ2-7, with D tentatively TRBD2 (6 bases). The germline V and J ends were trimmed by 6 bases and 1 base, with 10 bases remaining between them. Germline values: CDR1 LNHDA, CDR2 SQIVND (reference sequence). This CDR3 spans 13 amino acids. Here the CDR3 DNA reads TGTGCCAGTAGCCGGGACTCTTCCTACGAGCAGTACTTC. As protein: CASSRDSSYEQYF.

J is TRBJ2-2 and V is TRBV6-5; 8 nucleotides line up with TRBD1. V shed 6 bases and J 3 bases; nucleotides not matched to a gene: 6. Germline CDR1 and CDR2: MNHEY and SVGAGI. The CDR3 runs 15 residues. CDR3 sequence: CASRTTGQDTGELFF. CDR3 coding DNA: TGTGCCAGCAGAACCACGGGACAGGACACCGGGGAGCTGTTTTTT.

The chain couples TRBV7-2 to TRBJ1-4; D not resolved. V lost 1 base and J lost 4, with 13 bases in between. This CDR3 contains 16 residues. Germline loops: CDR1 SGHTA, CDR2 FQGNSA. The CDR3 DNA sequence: TGTGCCAGCAGCTTAGGATACGGCGGCCTTAATGAAAAACTGTTTTTT. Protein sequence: CASSLGYGGLNEKLFF.

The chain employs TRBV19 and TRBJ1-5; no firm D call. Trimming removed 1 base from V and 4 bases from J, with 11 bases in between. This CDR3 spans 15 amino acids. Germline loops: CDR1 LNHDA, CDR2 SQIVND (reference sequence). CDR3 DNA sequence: TGTGCCAGTAGTATAGGCGGCCCCTCAAATCAGCCCCAGCATTTT. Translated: CASSIGGPSNQPQHF.

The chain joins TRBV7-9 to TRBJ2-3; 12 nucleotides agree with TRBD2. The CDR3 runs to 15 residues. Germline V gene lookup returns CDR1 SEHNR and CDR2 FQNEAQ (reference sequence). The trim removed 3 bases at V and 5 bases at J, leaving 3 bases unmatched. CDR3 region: CASSLKTSGRDTQYF. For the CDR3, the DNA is TGTGCCAGCAGCTTGAAGACTAGCGGGAGAGATACGCAGTATTTT.